A selection of T cell receptor beta chains follows, all from one sample in a study of memory CD4+ T cells and cytomegalovirus serostatus. TCRdb's table, derived via immunoSEQ multiplex PCR, lists solely in-frame clones and lacks some. The sample contains 50,000 to 60,000 clones, 82% of which appear only once. The source material was memory CD4+ T cells from blood. The receptors stem from an adult in good health and CMV-seronegative. Both conserved end residues are part of each CDR3. D genes are given only for firm matches. A clone size is listed for some rows: how often the clone was seen (once, few, many), or a class if it is expanded.

j_call d_call v_call clone_size cdr3_aa cdr3_nt
TRBJ2-2 NA TRBV19 NA CASSIGGRGLVGELFF TGTGCCAGTAGTATCGGTGGGAGGGGGCTGGTCGGGGAGCTGTTTTTT
TRBJ2-3 TRBD2 TRBV4-2 NA CASSQAEIGLAGVSTDTQYF TGTGCCAGCAGCCAAGCGGAAATCGGACTAGCGGGGGTAAGTACAGATACGCAGTATTTT
TRBJ1-2 NA TRBV6-5 NA CASSYSGTKKNGYTF TGTGCCAGCAGTTATTCCGGGACAAAGAAAAATGGCTACACCTTC
TRBJ2-5 NA TRBV7-2 few CASSVTETQYF TGTGCCAGCAGCGTAACTGAGACCCAGTACTTC
TRBJ2-2 TRBD2 TRBV5-1 NA CASSLAGGLTGELFF TGCGCCAGCAGCTTGGCGGGGGGACTCACCGGGGAGCTGTTTTTT
TRBJ2-1 NA TRBV18 NA CASSPSQVGEQFF TGTGCCAGCTCACCATCGCAGGTCGGTGAGCAGTTCTTC
TRBJ1-4 NA TRBV6-5 NA CASSGQPLGEKLFF TGTGCCAGCAGTGGACAGCCCTTGGGGGAAAAACTGTTTTTT
TRBJ2-3 NA TRBV7-2 NA CASSLTYTDTQYF TGTGCCAGCAGCTTAACCTACACAGATACGCAGTATTTT
TRBJ1-3 NA TRBV10-3 NA CAIRRGLDGNTIYF TGTGCCATCCGGCGGGGACTAGATGGAAACACCATATATTTT
TRBJ1-2 NA TRBV10-3 NA CAISGSQAANYGYTF TGTGCCATCAGTGGTAGTCAGGCGGCTAACTATGGCTACACCTTC
TRBJ2-7 TRBD1 TRBV28 NA CASRPGGPYEQYF TGTGCCAGCCGTCCAGGGGGTCCCTACGAGCAGTACTTC
TRBJ1-1 TRBD1 TRBV5-1 NA CASSSGGQPITEAFF TGCGCCAGCAGCTCGGGGGGACAGCCGATCACTGAAGCTTTCTTT
TRBJ2-1 NA TRBV30 NA CAYGFNEQFF TGTGCCTACGGCTTCAATGAGCAGTTCTTC
TRBJ2-3 NA TRBV5-6 NA CASSLVVAGMDTQYF TGTGCCAGCAGCTTGGTGGTTGCGGGGATGGATACGCAGTATTTT
TRBJ2-5 NA TRBV7-9 NA CASSFHSGETQYF TGTGCCAGCAGCTTCCATTCAGGAGAGACCCAGTACTTC
TRBJ1-5 NA TRBV6-5 NA CASSRTTYNQPQHF TGTGCCAGCAGCCGGACCACATACAATCAGCCCCAGCATTTT
TRBJ2-7 NA TRBV6-6 NA CASSGGGSVYEQYF TGTGCCAGCTCAGGGGGGGGTAGCGTCTACGAGCAGTACTTC
TRBJ1-1 NA TRBV7-2 NA CASSLAQNTEAFF TGTGCCAGCAGCTTAGCGCAGAACACTGAAGCTTTCTTT
TRBJ2-7 NA TRBV19 NA CASSISGPNSYEQYF TGTGCCAGTAGTATAAGTGGGCCCAACTCCTACGAGCAGTACTTC
TRBJ1-2 TRBD1 TRBV6-6 once CASSIPGTGGEGYTF TGTGCCAGCAGTATTCCCGGGACAGGGGGCGAAGGCTACACCTTC
TRBJ2-6 TRBD1 TRBV18 NA CASSARQGAGGANVLTF TGTGCCAGCTCAGCCCGACAGGGGGCTGGCGGGGCCAACGTCCTGACTTTC
TRBJ1-5 TRBD1 TRBV27 NA CASRMTGLGRAQHF TGTGCCAGCAGGATGACAGGGCTGGGGAGGGCCCAGCATTTT
TRBJ1-6 TRBD1 TRBV5-1 NA CASSLARGQGSSPLHF TGCGCCAGCAGCTTGGCTCGGGGACAGGGGTCGTCACCCCTCCACTTT
TRBJ2-3 TRBD1 TRBV5-1 few CASSLTSGTGGADTQYF TGCGCCAGCAGCTTGACCTCCGGGACAGGGGGCGCAGATACGCAGTATTTT
TRBJ1-2 TRBD1 TRBV7-2 NA CASSLLGQGNYGYTF TGTGCCAGCAGCTTATTGGGACAGGGGAACTATGGCTACACCTTC
TRBJ1-1 TRBD1 TRBV5-1 NA CASSQWTGRNTEAFF TGCGCCAGCAGCCAATGGACAGGGAGGAACACTGAAGCTTTCTTT
TRBJ2-6 TRBD1 TRBV7-9 NA CASGQGALSGANVLTF TGTGCCAGCGGACAGGGGGCGCTTTCTGGGGCCAACGTCCTGACTTTC
TRBJ1-6 NA TRBV19 NA CASRLMSSYNSPLHF TGTGCCAGTCGTTTAATGAGCTCCTATAATTCACCCCTCCACTTT
TRBJ2-5 TRBD1 TRBV18 NA CASSRDKDRAETQYF TGTGCCAGCTCACGGGATAAGGACAGGGCAGAGACCCAGTACTTC
TRBJ2-7 TRBD2 TRBV28 NA CASSSTKNVRGGTPYEQYF TGTGCCAGCAGTTCCACGAAAAACGTACGCGGGGGTACACCCTACGAGCAGTACTTC
TRBJ2-5 TRBD1 TRBV11-2 few CASSKRTGPQETQYF TGTGCCAGCAGCAAGAGGACAGGACCCCAAGAGACCCAGTACTTC
TRBJ2-2 TRBD2 TRBV27 NA CASRAGGTSYTGELFF TGTGCCAGCAGGGCGGGAGGGACATCCTACACCGGGGAGCTGTTTTTT
TRBJ2-2 NA TRBV7-9 NA CASRFGFNTGELFF TGTGCCAGCAGATTTGGTTTCAACACCGGGGAGCTGTTTTTT
TRBJ2-2 NA TRBV19 NA CASRGAGELFF TGTGCCAGTAGGGGAGCCGGGGAGCTGTTTTTT
TRBJ1-5 NA TRBV2 NA CASSEHPRQPQHF TGTGCCAGCAGCGAACACCCTAGGCAGCCCCAGCATTTT
TRBJ1-2 TRBD1 TRBV29-1 NA CSVETWGTGESLYGYTF TGCAGCGTTGAAACATGGGGGACAGGGGAAAGTCTCTATGGCTACACCTTC
TRBJ2-7 TRBD2 TRBV28 NA CASSSGASGGTEGQYF TGTGCCAGCAGTTCTGGGGCTAGCGGGGGGACCGAAGGGCAGTACTTC
TRBJ1-3 NA TRBV2 few CASRRGDAGNTIYF TGTGCCAGCCGCCGAGGGGATGCTGGAAACACCATATATTTT